Given below is one TCR beta chain in context. Its antigen remains unknown. This sample is drawn from a study of cytomegalovirus exposure and HLA in healthy donors. Study summary: Early on, a data release was issued that held approximately 92 million unique TCRs from HLA-typed donors.

Points from the study as a whole: In vitro confirmation showed a few CMV-associated chains to be CMV antigen specific. In an earlier analysis, productive rearrangement rates for most beta V segments clustered near 87% or 30%.

Amplification used 60 Vbeta primers and 13 Jbeta primers. Profiling relied on immunoSEQ multiplex PCR, and the TCRdb table lists in-frame clones only, not all of them. This sample has 140,000 or so clones, with 80% to 90% found just once. V lost 2 bases, J lost 7 bases, and 8 bases lay in between. The CDR3 sequence is 12 residues long. Germline CDR1 is MDHEN and CDR2 is SYDVKM. Sequencing was carried out using PBMCs. The J gene is TRBJ1-2, the V gene TRBV28; D is unclear. The clonotype originates from a woman in her forties in good health and CMV-seropositive. The DNA for the CDR3 is TGTGCCAGCAGTTTAAGGGCGGGTGGCTACACCTTC. Its protein product is CASSLRAGGYTF.